Presented here are 9 T cell receptor beta chains from one specimen sequenced in a study of early T cells in non-severe SARS-CoV-2 infection (dated by TCRdb to the early 2020s). Receptors were amplified or captured by 5' RACE. TCRdb names NextSeq 500 as the instrument used. TCRdb's own reprocessing of the public reads used fastp at Q25 and MiXCR and kept productive beta chains. Each record represents a unique CDR3 protein, reported with the most common genes and DNA among its rows. This sample holds about 70,000 distinct CDR3 sequences; around 12% were observed only once. The ten most abundant clones make up roughly a sixth of the sample. This specimen was whole blood, taken at baseline. The source of these receptors is an adult who was a healthcare worker with PCR-confirmed SARS-CoV-2 infection or an uninfected control (not recorded which). The donor label of this sample is uncertain.

The sample holds a few counts of this clonotype. V gene TRBV20-1 combines with J gene TRBJ2-7; 11 bases match TRBD2. Looked up from germline, CDR1 is DFQATT and CDR2 is SNEGSKA (reference sequence). This CDR3 is built from 15 residues. With 1 base clipped from V and 3 bases from J, the junction kept 5 bases outside the gene matches. The CDR3: CSARVTSGRGYEQYF. In DNA, the CDR3 is TGCAGTGCTAGAGTTACTAGCGGGAGAGGCTACGAGCAGTACTTC.

The chain is built from TRBV20-1 and TRBJ2-7, with a possible D match to TRBD2 (6 bases). This CDR3 is 14 amino acids long. Germline V lookup: CDR1 DFQATT, CDR2 SNEGSKA (reference sequence). V lost 6 bases to trimming and J lost 0 bases, with 15 bases between them. CDR3 sequence (DNA): TGCAGTGCCGCGGGCGGGGCGAGCTCCTACGAGCAGTACTTC. Translation: CSAAGGASSYEQYF.

J is TRBJ2-1 and V is TRBV5-6, with TRBD2 matching over 10 bases. Trimming at V came to 3 bases and at J to 10 bases, leaving 4 bases not matched to a gene. CDR1 SGHDT and CDR2 YYEEEE come from the germline V gene. This CDR3 comprises 13 residues. Here the CDR3 DNA reads TGTGCCAGCAGCTCCTTGACTAGCGGGGAGCAGTTCTTC. Protein sequence: CASSSLTSGEQFF.

There are a few counts of this clonotype. The CDR3 DNA follows: TGTGCCAGCGGGTTTAATGAGCAGTTCTTC. Translated, it gives CASGFNEQFF. V and J are TRBV9 and TRBJ2-1; D remains ambiguous. The CDR3 length is 10 residues. V was cut by 7 bases and J by 7 bases, with 6 bases left in between. In germline, CDR1 is SGDLS, CDR2 YYNGEE.

The genes are TRBV19 and TRBJ2-1; TRBD2 matches 10 bases. CDR1 is LNHDA and CDR2 is SQIVND in the germline V gene (reference sequence). The V segment lost 7 bases and the J segment 5 bases; nucleotides outside the gene matches: 5. This CDR3 contains 14 residues. The CDR3 region has the DNA TGTGCCAGTAACAGCGGGGGGGCCAACAATGAGCAGTTCTTC. It is translated as CASNSGGANNEQFF.

This clonotype has a count of ten or more. The rearrangement links TRBV6-2 or TRBV6-3 to TRBJ1-1; 7 bases fit TRBD1. Germline lookup yields CDR1 MNHEY and CDR2 SVGEGT. The CDR3 loop spans 16 amino acids. Germline trimming cut 5 bases from V and 4 bases from J; bases unmatched to any gene: 13. CDR3 sequence (DNA): TGTGCCAGCAGTCGTGGGAAGGGGGCGATCCCCACTGAAGCTTTCTTT. This translates into CASSRGKGAIPTEAFF.

In its sample, this clonotype was seen many times. This sequence joins TRBV27 and TRBJ1-5; D ambiguous. Germline CDR1 is MNHEY and CDR2 is SMNVEV (reference sequence). Trimming stripped 4 bases from V and 2 bases from J, with 9 bases between. CDR3 size: 14 residues. CDR3 coding DNA: TGTGCCAGCAGTTCCGGGCAGGGCAATCAGCCCCAGCATTTT. Its protein product is CASSSGQGNQPQHF.

The chain joins TRBV30 to TRBJ2-1; 7 bases are shared with TRBD1. Trimming took 2 bases from V and 6 from J; bases not matched to a gene: 13. Per the germline V gene, CDR1 is GTSNPN and CDR2 is SVGIG (reference sequence). CDR3 length: 16 amino acids. CDR3 coding DNA: TGTGCCTGGAGTCCTCCGGGTAGGGGGCTTGGCAATGAGCAGTTCTTC. Amino acids: CAWSPPGRGLGNEQFF.

This clonotype was counted between two and nine times. The genes are TRBV7-2 and TRBJ2-2; D possibly corresponds to TRBD2 (7 bases). With 1 base removed from V and 2 bases from J, the gap between germline ends came to 17 bases. Germline V gene sequence: CDR1 SGHTA, CDR2 FQGNSA. The CDR3 length is 18 residues. The chain's CDR3 is CASSLEGVRELNTGELFF. The CDR3 DNA reads as TGTGCCAGCAGCTTAGAGGGGGTGCGGGAGCTCAACACCGGGGAGCTGTTTTTT.